A selection of T cell receptor beta chains follows, all from one sample in a study of cytomegalovirus exposure and HLA in healthy donors. The table came from immunoSEQ multiplex PCR; TCRdb's copy has only in-frame clones and leaves some out. Of 120,000 to 150,000 clones in the sample, roughly 92% were seen once. Input material: PBMCs. All receptors derive from a man between 18 and 35 years old in good health and CMV-seronegative. The CDR3 runs from the conserved cysteine through the conserved F or W. Each record gives: J gene, V gene, D gene, clone size, CDR3 protein, CDR3 DNA. D genes are given only for firm matches. The size of a clone is reported for some rows only, either as once, few or many, or as a class for expanded clones.

TRBJ2-3,TRBV9,TRBD2,.,CASSVPGTSPSDTQYF,TGTGCCAGCAGCGTGCCCGGGACTAGTCCCTCAGATACGCAGTATTTT
TRBJ1-6,TRBV9,.,.,CASNTGYNSPLHF,TGTGCCAGCAACACAGGTTATAATTCACCCCTCCACTTT
TRBJ1-1,TRBV28,.,once,CASSLDIFPEAFF,TGTGCCAGCAGTTTAGACATTTTCCCTGAAGCTTTCTTT
TRBJ1-1,TRBV10-2,TRBD1,.,CASSGTGTGGAPGTEAFF,TGCGCCAGCAGCGGGACCGGGACAGGGGGCGCCCCGGGCACTGAAGCTTTCTTT
TRBJ1-4,TRBV30,.,.,CAWTPGRGNEKLFF,TGTGCCTGGACCCCGGGACGGGGGAATGAAAAACTGTTTTTT
TRBJ2-7,TRBV5-4,.,.,CASSLVGGPEQYF,TGTGCCAGCAGCTTGGTTGGTGGGCCTGAGCAGTACTTC
TRBJ1-2,TRBV9,.,.,CASSDPVRGGYYGYTF,TGTGCCAGCAGCGACCCCGTTCGGGGAGGTTACTATGGCTACACCTTC
TRBJ2-2,TRBV6-5,TRBD2,.,CASSSTAGVATGELFF,TGTGCCAGCAGTTCCACTGCGGGGGTGGCCACCGGGGAGCTGTTTTTT
TRBJ2-5,TRBV5-1,.,.,CASSLTGNLQETQYF,TGCGCCAGCAGCTTGACAGGGAATTTACAAGAGACCCAGTACTTC
TRBJ2-3,TRBV19,TRBD2,.,CASRVAGGPYTQYF,TGTGCCAGTCGGGTAGCGGGAGGGCCTTATACGCAGTATTTT
TRBJ1-1,TRBV27,TRBD1,few,CASRTGGTEAFF,TGTGCCAGCAGGACAGGGGGCACTGAAGCTTTCTTT
TRBJ1-1,TRBV27,.,.,CASSLSPGKTEAFF,TGTGCCAGCAGTTTATCACCCGGGAAGACTGAAGCTTTCTTT
TRBJ2-5,TRBV6-1,TRBD1,.,CASSGRTGGGETQYF,TGTGCCAGCAGTGGTCGGACAGGGGGCGGAGAGACCCAGTACTTC
TRBJ1-1,TRBV27,.,.,CASSLRGWVNTEAFF,TGTGCCAGCAGTTTACGGGGGTGGGTGAACACTGAAGCTTTCTTT
TRBJ2-6,TRBV19,TRBD1,.,CASTRTGAGANVLTF,TGTGCCAGTACCCGAACAGGGGCTGGGGCCAACGTCCTGACTTTC
TRBJ2-1,TRBV5-6,.,.,CASSYSLEQFF,TGTGCCAGCAGCTACTCTCTTGAGCAGTTCTTC
TRBJ2-1,TRBV11-2,.,.,CASSSNTGPRYNEQFF,TGTGCCAGCAGCTCCAATACAGGGCCTCGCTACAATGAGCAGTTCTTC
TRBJ1-2,TRBV5-4,.,.,CASSSRPGHGYGYTF,TGTGCCAGCAGCTCGCGGCCGGGACACGGCTATGGCTACACCTTC
TRBJ1-5,TRBV7-2,.,.,CASSYRGNQPQHF,TGTGCCAGCAGCTACCGAGGCAATCAGCCCCAGCATTTT
TRBJ2-7,TRBV18,TRBD2,.,CASSLRTSGAGEQYF,TGTGCCAGCTCACTAAGGACTAGCGGGGCCGGAGAGCAGTACTTC
TRBJ1-2,TRBV5-4,.,.,CASSLAGDSGYTF,TGTGCCAGCAGCTTGGCCGGGGACTCTGGCTACACCTTC
TRBJ2-2,TRBV10-3,.,.,CAIRLSGGIDELFF,TGTGCCATCAGGCTTTCCGGGGGTATCGACGAGCTGTTTTTT
TRBJ2-7,TRBV5-5,.,.,CASSFGQLLIYEQYF,TGTGCCAGCAGCTTCGGACAGTTGCTTATCTACGAGCAGTACTTC
TRBJ1-2,TRBV7-9,TRBD1,.,CASSLAGQVRVGNYGYTF,TGTGCCAGCAGCTTAGCTGGACAGGTGCGGGTGGGCAACTATGGCTACACCTTC
TRBJ2-1,TRBV25-1,.,.,CASSESVGGNEQFF,TGTGCCAGCAGTGAATCCGTAGGGGGCAATGAGCAGTTCTTC
TRBJ2-7,TRBV5-1,TRBD1,.,CASSLRVGQGYEQYF,TGCGCCAGCAGCTTGAGGGTGGGACAGGGCTACGAGCAGTACTTC
TRBJ2-2,TRBV9,TRBD2,.,CASSLGLAVNTGELFF,TGTGCCAGCAGCTTGGGACTAGCGGTAAACACCGGGGAGCTGTTTTTT
TRBJ2-7,TRBV7-2,TRBD2,few,CASSLERGGSYEQYF,TGTGCCAGCAGCTTGGAGCGGGGGGGCTCCTACGAGCAGTACTTC
TRBJ2-2,TRBV19,.,once,CASSFGLNTGELFF,TGTGCCAGTAGTTTCGGACTAAACACCGGGGAGCTGTTTTTT
TRBJ1-1,TRBV27,.,.,CASSLWGRDTEAFF,TGTGCCAGCAGTTTATGGGGGCGCGACACTGAAGCTTTCTTT
TRBJ1-6,TRBV5-6,.,.,CASSLPAGGSIVNSPLHF,TGTGCCAGCAGCTTGCCAGCAGGAGGCTCCATCGTCAATTCACCCCTCCACTTT
TRBJ1-2,TRBV14,.,.,CASSQDRQYGYTF,TGTGCCAGCAGCCAGGATAGACAGTATGGCTACACCTTC
TRBJ2-1,TRBV20-1,TRBD2,.,CSAQREHEQFF,TGCAGTGCCCAGCGGGAGCATGAGCAGTTCTTC
TRBJ2-3,TRBV13,TRBD2,.,CASSRSGGAIDTQYF,TGTGCCAGCAGCCGTAGCGGGGGGGCGATAGATACGCAGTATTTT
TRBJ2-6,TRBV7-9,.,.,CASSLSFSPSGANVLTF,TGTGCCAGCAGCTTAAGCTTTAGCCCTTCTGGGGCCAACGTCCTGACTTTC
TRBJ2-3,TRBV4-1,TRBD2,.,CASSPRTSYPDTQYF,TGCGCCAGCAGCCCTCGGACTAGCTATCCAGATACGCAGTATTTT
TRBJ2-3,TRBV2,TRBD2,.,CASSYQTSGGTLGTDTQYF,TGTGCCAGCAGCTACCAGACTAGCGGGGGGACCCTCGGAACAGATACGCAGTATTTT
TRBJ1-4,TRBV5-5,.,.,CASSPSAAPRANEKLFF,TGTGCCAGCAGCCCGTCGGCAGCGCCTCGGGCTAATGAAAAACTGTTTTTT
TRBJ2-7,TRBV12-2,.,.,CASRFAGTGRGYEQYF,TGTGCAAGTCGCTTCGCCGGGACAGGGAGGGGCTACGAGCAGTACTTC
TRBJ1-2,TRBV19,.,.,CASSRGPGDYGYTF,TGTGCCAGTAGCCGGGGACCGGGAGACTATGGCTACACCTTC
TRBJ1-2,TRBV7-9,.,few,CASSLRQDYGYTF,TGTGCCAGCAGCTTAAGACAGGACTATGGCTACACCTTC
TRBJ2-1,TRBV19,TRBD2,.,CASSIIAGPYNEQFF,TGTGCCAGTAGTATCATAGCGGGACCATACAATGAGCAGTTCTTC
TRBJ2-1,TRBV7-2,TRBD2,.,CASSLAMGREDHEQFF,TGTGCCAGCAGCTTAGCGATGGGGCGGGAGGACCATGAGCAGTTCTTC
TRBJ2-1,TRBV5-1,TRBD2,.,CASSFGLAGVNEQFF,TGCGCCAGCAGCTTTGGACTAGCGGGAGTAAATGAGCAGTTCTTC
TRBJ2-3,TRBV19,.,.,CASTPTGSYTDTQYF,TGTGCCAGTACCCCTACGGGATCTTACACAGATACGCAGTATTTT
TRBJ1-2,TRBV18,TRBD1,.,CASSPTGRGLEGYTF,TGTGCCAGCTCACCAACCGGCAGGGGGCTAGAAGGCTACACCTTC